A single sample is the source of the 23 T cell receptor beta chains below, sequenced in a study of blood T cell repertoires in COVID-19. Clones were sequenced by immunoSEQ multiplex PCR, and TCRdb holds only the in-frame ones, with some missing. The repertoire holds 72,000 or so clones, with 82% as singletons. The specimen was peripheral blood. The source is a man older than 75 with active COVID-19.

The chain employs TRBV19 and TRBJ2-1, with 7 bases matching TRBD1. CDR1 is LNHDA and CDR2 is SQIVND in the germline V gene (reference sequence). This CDR3 is built from 16 residues. The V gene end was trimmed by 2 bases and the J gene end by 5 bases; junction bases not matched to a gene: 9. CDR3 loop: CASSIYSGTANNEQFF. In DNA form, the CDR3 reads TGTGCCAGTAGTATATACTCCGGGACAGCGAACAATGAGCAGTTCTTC.

Written as DNA, the CDR3 is TGTGCCAGCAGACGGGTCCTGAACACTGAAGCTTTCTTT. Its protein product is CASRRVLNTEAFF. The V call is TRBV12-3 or TRBV12-4, the J call TRBJ1-1; D is unclear. Trimming removed 6 bases from V and 0 bases from J, with 8 bases in between. The CDR3 sequence is 13 residues long.

The chain employs TRBV5-6 and TRBJ2-2, with D possibly matching TRBD2 (5 bases). The CDR3 covers 15 residues. Trimming took 1 base from V and 0 from J, leaving 7 bases between them. Germline CDR1 SGHDT, CDR2 YYEEEE. The CDR3 sequence is CASSLPAANTGELFF. The CDR3 coding sequence is TGTGCCAGCAGCTTGCCAGCGGCGAACACCGGGGAGCTGTTTTTT.

V is TRBV6-2 or TRBV6-3 and J is TRBJ1-2; 10 bases are a match to TRBD1. The germline gives CDR1 MNHEY, CDR2 SVGEGT. The CDR3 consists of 16 residues. V lost 4 bases, J lost 7 bases, and 12 bases stayed unmatched. The CDR3 protein is CASSSAGTGVASGYTF. CDR3 nucleotides: TGTGCCAGCAGTTCAGCCGGGACAGGGGTGGCAAGTGGCTACACCTTC.

V is TRBV18 and J is TRBJ2-7; D unresolved. Per germline, CDR1 KGHSH and CDR2 LQKENI. This CDR3 spans 14 amino acids. V gave up 1 base and J gave up 4 bases, with 11 bases separating them. CDR3 coding DNA: TGTGCCAGCTCACCACGTCTCGACTTTTACGAGCAGTACTTC. This sequence encodes CASSPRLDFYEQYF.

This clone was recorded only once. The chain is built from TRBV7-6 and TRBJ2-1; maybe TRBD2 (6 bases). Trimming took 7 bases from V and 8 from J, leaving 21 bases between them. Germline-derived CDR1 and CDR2 are SGHVS and FNYEAQ. The length of the CDR3 is 15 residues. CDR3 sequence: CASTLGTHKGDEQFF. For the CDR3, the DNA is TGTGCCAGCACCCTCGGGACTCACAAGGGCGATGAGCAGTTCTTC.

The chain recombines TRBV6-5 with TRBJ2-1, with 7 bases that match TRBD1. The V gene's germline CDR1 is MNHEY and CDR2 SVGAGI. The V segment lost 0 bases and the J segment 5 bases; nucleotides outside the gene matches: 1. The CDR3 totals 14 residues. DNA of the CDR3: TGTGCCAGCAGTTACTCGGACAGGAACAATGAGCAGTTCTTC. Protein sequence: CASSYSDRNNEQFF.

This chain joins TRBV3-1 (or the pseudogene TRBV3-2) and TRBJ2-7, with TRBD2 identical over 10 bases. V was clipped by 1 base and J by 0 bases; unmatched bases: 9. CDR1 is LGHDT and CDR2 is YNNKEL in the germline V gene (reference sequence). CDR3 length equals 18 residues. Here the CDR3 DNA reads TGTGCCAGCAGCCAAGGGGTACTAGCGGGACCCAACTCCTACGAGCAGTACTTC. It codes for CASSQGVLAGPNSYEQYF.

The chain has TRBV29-1 and TRBJ1-1, with a weak D call TRBD1 (5 bases). Deletions cut 2 bases from V and 0 bases from J, with 13 bases between. Germline values: CDR1 SQVTM, CDR2 ANQGSEA. CDR3 length: 15 residues. The CDR3 nucleotides read TGCAGCGTTGAAAAGAATTTGGGGCTGAACACTGAAGCTTTCTTT. Protein: CSVEKNLGLNTEAFF. Supplemented by reference TRBV29-1 and TRBJ1-1, the full variable domain reads SAVISQKPSRDICQRGTSLTIQCQVDSQVTMMFWYRQQPGQSLTLIATANQGSEATYESGFVIDKFPISRPNLTFSTLTVSNMSPEDSSIYLCSVEKNLGLNTEAFFGQGTRLTVV.

The chain couples TRBV5-1 to TRBJ2-7; a weak D match, TRBD1 (5 bases). V gave up 3 bases and J gave up 3 bases, with 13 bases separating them. This CDR3 has 14 residues. CDR1 and CDR2 (germline): SGHRS, YFSETQ. CDR3 in DNA: TGCGCCAGCAGCTCGCAACCGACAGACTACGAGCAGTACTTC. Encoded protein: CASSSQPTDYEQYF.

The chain links TRBV7-9 to TRBJ1-4; 8 nucleotides line up with TRBD1. Germline lookup yields CDR1 SEHNR and CDR2 FQNEAQ (reference sequence). This CDR3 is 13 amino acids long. V gave up 4 bases and J gave up 6 bases; unmatched junction bases: 1. The CDR3 is CASSSTGDEKLFF. The CDR3 bases are TGTGCCAGCAGCTCGACAGGGGATGAAAAACTGTTTTTT.

The chain has TRBV19 and TRBJ2-7; 8 bases align to TRBD2. Trimming removed 4 bases from V and 3 bases from J; junction bases left unmatched: 8. CDR1 and CDR2 (germline): LNHDA, SQIVND (reference sequence). The CDR3 length is 15 residues. In nucleotides, the CDR3 is TGTGCCAGTAGTACACTAGCGGCGGGGGGCTACGAGCAGTACTTC. Protein: CASSTLAAGGYEQYF.

The gene calls are TRBV2 and TRBJ2-7; the match to TRBD1 covers 9 bases. Germline V gene lookup returns CDR1 SNHLY and CDR2 FYNNEI. This CDR3 is built from 16 residues. V lost 3 bases to trimming and J lost 3 bases; unmatched junction nucleotides: 9. The CDR3 nucleotides read TGTGCCAGCAGTGATAGGGGACAGGGAATCTTCTACGAGCAGTACTTC. Residues: CASSDRGQGIFYEQYF.

This clone turned up a few times. The genes are TRBV7-2 and TRBJ1-3; no firm D call. The germline V gene encodes CDR1 SGHTA and CDR2 FQGNSA. Trimming removed 3 bases from V and 0 bases from J, with 6 bases in between. The CDR3 covers 14 residues. The CDR3 loop is CASSLGNSGNTIYF. The DNA of the CDR3 is TGTGCCAGCAGCTTGGGCAACTCTGGAAACACCATATATTTT.

The rearrangement joins TRBV30 to TRBJ2-2; D perhaps matches TRBD2 (5 bases). The ends were cut back, 8 bases at V and 6 bases at J, with 19 bases in the middle. Germline CDR1 is GTSNPN and CDR2 is SVGIG (reference sequence). The CDR3 length is 14 residues. The CDR3 loop is CAAARGQQSGELFF. CDR3 bases: TGTGCCGCCGCCCGAGGGCAGCAATCCGGGGAGCTGTTTTTT.

V and J are TRBV27 and TRBJ2-7; weak D call: TRBD1 (6 bases). CDR3 size: 13 residues. CDR1 and CDR2 from the germline V gene are MNHEY and SMNVEV (reference sequence). V lost 6 bases and J 3 bases, leaving 12 bases between the germline ends. CDR3 in DNA: TGTGCCAGCAGCCCAGGGGCCCACTACGAGCAGTACTTC. Residues: CASSPGAHYEQYF.

V gene TRBV4-1 combines with J gene TRBJ1-6, with D unresolved. This CDR3 spans 15 amino acids. V was pared by 4 bases and J by 0 bases, with 7 bases between. Germline-derived CDR1 and CDR2 are MGHRA and YSYEKL. CDR3 bases: TGCGCCAGCAGCCCCGGTAGCTCCTATAATTCACCCCTCCACTTT. Translated: CASSPGSSYNSPLHF.

The chain recombines TRBV28 with TRBJ1-5; D is possibly TRBD1 (5 bases). Trimming left V 5 bases short and J 4 bases short, with 6 bases between. CDR1 is MDHEN and CDR2 is SYDVKM in the germline V gene. The CDR3 extends over 12 amino acids. CDR3 nucleotides: TGTGCCAGCAGTCGACAGAATCAGCCCCAGCATTTT. This sequence encodes CASSRQNQPQHF.

The chain is built from TRBV6-5 and TRBJ2-1, with 7 bases lining up with TRBD1. V was clipped by 8 bases and J by 8 bases; unmatched bases: 6. This CDR3 spans 12 amino acids. Germline CDR1 MNHEY, CDR2 SVGAGI. The CDR3 region has the DNA TGTGCCAGCCACGACAGGGTCCATGAGCAGTTCTTC. This gives the protein CASHDRVHEQFF.

The chain has TRBV7-3 and TRBJ2-3, with 10 bases matching TRBD2. The CDR3 is made up of 16 amino acids. Germline-derived CDR1 and CDR2 are SGHTA and FQGTGA. V lost 1 base and J lost 4; bases outside the gene matches: 5. The chain's CDR3 is CASSLRVAGGPDTQYF. For the CDR3, the DNA is TGTGCCAGCAGCTTAAGGGTAGCGGGAGGTCCAGATACGCAGTATTTT.

The CDR3 reads CASSANRGLGNQPQHF. The CDR3 DNA reads as TGTGCCAGCAGCGCCAACAGGGGGCTGGGCAATCAGCCCCAGCATTTT. V is TRBV5-6 and J is TRBJ1-5; 9 bases match TRBD1. This CDR3 comprises 16 residues. Trimming cost V 4 bases and J 2 bases; bases outside gene matches: 7. Per germline, CDR1 SGHDT and CDR2 YYEEEE.

The chain links TRBV9 to TRBJ1-1; TRBD1 matches 10 bases. CDR1 SGDLS and CDR2 YYNGEE come from the germline V gene. The CDR3 spans 15 residues. Trimming cost V 6 bases and J 4 bases; bases outside gene matches: 9. The CDR3 here is CASTRAGTGVTEAFF. CDR3 DNA: TGTGCCAGCACCCGAGCAGGGACAGGGGTCACTGAAGCTTTCTTT. Looking up the rest from reference TRBV9 and TRBJ1-1 gives the full variable domain: DSGVTQTPKHLITATGQRVTLRCSPRSGDLSVYWYQQSLDQGLQFLIQYYNGEERAKGNILERFSAQQFPDLHSELNLSSLELGDSALYFCASTRAGTGVTEAFFGQGTRLTVV.

The J gene is TRBJ2-3, the V gene TRBV5-1, with 7 bases lining up with TRBD2. The germline V gene has CDR1 SGHRS and CDR2 YFSETQ. There are 15 residues in the CDR3. The ends lost 4 bases at V and 2 bases at J; junction bases unmatched: 7. CDR3 sequence reads: CASSETSVHTDTQYF. In nucleotides, the CDR3 is TGCGCCAGCAGCGAAACTAGCGTACACACAGATACGCAGTATTTT. The full variable domain, completed using reference TRBV5-1 and TRBJ2-3, is KAGVTQTPRYLIKTRGQQVTLSCSPISGHRSVSWYQQTPGQGLQFLFEYFSETQRNKGNFPGRFSGRQFSNSRSEMNVSTLELGDSALYLCASSETSVHTDTQYFGPGTRLTVL.